This passage covers 16 T cell receptor beta chains from one sample sequenced in a study of beta chain features in type 1 diabetes. Study findings and constraints: Type 1 diabetes patients had TCRB CDR3s that were shorter (moderately but significantly so) in all four CD4+ subsets.

Reverse transcription of all isolated RNA meant that expressed TCRB transcripts were sequenced. Profiling relied on immunoSEQ multiplex PCR, and the TCRdb table lists in-frame clones only, not all of them. This sample has about 650,000 clones, with roughly 12% found just once. Their specific antigens are unknown. Sequenced input: naive CD4+ T cells from blood. The receptor set was obtained from a young man with type 1 diabetes.

This rearrangement joins TRBV6-5 to TRBJ2-1; the D is unclear. CDR1 is MNHEY and CDR2 is SVGAGI in the germline V gene. This CDR3 region has 11 residues. V was cut by 5 bases and J by 7 bases, with 6 bases left in between. CDR3 sequence: CASSLQNEQFF. The DNA for the CDR3 is TGTGCCAGCAGTCTCCAGAATGAGCAGTTCTTC.

This clone was counted between two and nine times. This chain connects TRBV7-3 to TRBJ2-1; weak D call: TRBD1 (6 bases). There are 16 residues in the CDR3. Looked up from germline, CDR1 is SGHTA and CDR2 is FQGTGA. Deletions cut 2 bases from V and 6 bases from J, with 17 bases between. CDR3 bases: TGTGCCAGCAGCTTAGCTGGACACCTGGGGGCCAATGAGCAGTTCTTC. Translation: CASSLAGHLGANEQFF.

This clone was counted between two and nine times. The rearrangement links TRBV9 to TRBJ1-5; TRBD1 might be the D (5 bases). The germline gives CDR1 SGDLS, CDR2 YYNGEE. V was pared by 4 bases and J by 2 bases, with 13 bases between. The CDR3 covers 15 residues. CDR3 in DNA: TGTGCCAGCAGCTCCCGGGACTCCCGCAATCAGCCCCAGCATTTT. Translated, it gives CASSSRDSRNQPQHF.

V usage is TRBV18 and J usage is TRBJ2-5, with D possibly being TRBD2 (5 bases). V lost 6 bases, J lost 4 bases, and 24 bases lay in between. Germline V gives CDR1 KGHSH, CDR2 LQKENI. The CDR3 covers 17 residues. CDR3 region: CASSIWAQTKGGETQYF. DNA of the CDR3: TGTGCCAGCTCTATATGGGCGCAGACTAAAGGAGGAGAGACCCAGTACTTC.

This clone has a handful of counts. The chain combines TRBV7-2 with TRBJ1-4; D is perhaps TRBD1 (5 bases). This CDR3 is 14 amino acids long. Germline loops: CDR1 SGHTA, CDR2 FQGNSA. The V end lost 5 bases, the J end lost 0 bases, and 7 bases lay between the germline ends. The DNA for the CDR3 is TGTGCCAGCAGCCGACAGCCAACTAATGAAAAACTGTTTTTT. As protein: CASSRQPTNEKLFF. Full variable domain (missing parts from reference TRBV7-2 and TRBJ1-4): GAGVSQSPSNKVTEKGKDVELRCDPISGHTALYWYRQSLGQGLEFLIYFQGNSAPDKSGLPSDRFSAERTGGSVSTLTIQRTQQEDSAVYLCASSRQPTNEKLFFGSGTQLSVL.

Only a few counts were recorded for this clone. The rearrangement joins TRBV18 to TRBJ1-2; D gene unclear. Germline V CDR1 and CDR2: KGHSH, LQKENI. V was clipped by 6 bases and J by 8 bases, with 13 bases between them. The CDR3 extends over 12 amino acids. CDR3 DNA sequence: TGTGCCAGCTCTCGTGAACCCCACGGCTACACCTTC. Its translation is CASSREPHGYTF.

The rearrangement links TRBV25-1 to TRBJ1-1, with 9 bases aligning to TRBD1. The ends lost 4 bases at V and 4 bases at J; junction bases unmatched: 4. The CDR3 loop spans 14 amino acids. Germline CDR1 is MGHDK and CDR2 is SYGVNS. CDR3 bases: TGTGCCAGCAGTGCCGGGGACAGGGTCACTGAAGCTTTCTTT. It codes for CASSAGDRVTEAFF. The entire variable domain, with the rest obtained from reference TRBV25-1 and TRBJ1-1, is as follows: EADIYQTPRYLVIGTGKKITLECSQTMGHDKMYWYQQDPGMELHLIHYSYGVNSTEKGDLSSESTVSRIRTEHFPLTLESARPSHTSQYLCASSAGDRVTEAFFGQGTRLTVV.

The chain links TRBV6-5 to TRBJ1-6; tentative D call: TRBD1 (6 bases). The CDR3 has 14 amino acids. V lost 5 bases to trimming and J lost 6 bases, with 11 bases between them. Germline-derived CDR1 and CDR2 are MNHEY and SVGAGI. The CDR3 DNA follows: TGTGCCAGCAGTGATCAGGGGCGTAATTCACCCCTCCACTTT. It codes for CASSDQGRNSPLHF.

The rearrangement uses TRBV5-1 and TRBJ2-3; the D gene is possibly TRBD1 (7 bases). The V gene's germline CDR1 is SGHRS and CDR2 YFSETQ. The CDR3 length is 14 residues. V lost 4 bases to trimming and J lost 4 bases, with 13 bases between them. The CDR3 is CASSGGTAADTQYF. CDR3 nucleotide sequence: TGCGCCAGCAGCGGAGGGACAGCTGCAGATACGCAGTATTTT.

J is TRBJ1-4 and V is TRBV28, with D unclear. The CDR3 has 15 residues. Germline CDR1 MDHEN, CDR2 SYDVKM. V shed 5 bases and J shed 2 bases, with 12 bases lying between them. CDR3 in amino acids: CASSPPRRTNEKLFF. CDR3 in DNA: TGTGCCAGCAGTCCGCCCAGGAGGACTAATGAAAAACTGTTTTTT.

This sequence joins TRBV6-5 and TRBJ1-3; 8 nucleotides align to TRBD1. The CDR3 has 15 residues. CDR1 is MNHEY, CDR2 SVGAGI, per germline. V was clipped by 6 bases and J by 3 bases; unmatched bases: 7. CDR3 protein: CASRTSGGRGNTIYF. The CDR3 bases are TGTGCCAGCAGGACTTCAGGGGGCCGTGGAAACACCATATATTTT.

CDR3 residues: CSVELWGEGEAFF. CDR3 nucleotide sequence: TGCAGCGTTGAACTTTGGGGGGAGGGTGAAGCTTTCTTT. This sequence joins TRBV29-1 and TRBJ1-1; possibly TRBD1 for D (5 bases). The V end lost 2 bases, the J end lost 7 bases, and 14 bases lay between the germline ends. The CDR3 has 13 amino acids. Germline-derived CDR1 and CDR2 are SQVTM and ANQGSEA.

This clone occurred a few times. The V call is TRBV11-2, the J call TRBJ2-1; TRBD2 matches 7 bases. Germline V gene lookup returns CDR1 SGHAT and CDR2 FQNNGV. V trimming: 5 bases; J trimming: 0 bases; junction bases outside the gene matches: 7. This CDR3 contains 16 residues. This CDR3 reads CASSRSGAFSYNEQFF. The CDR3 DNA follows: TGTGCCAGCAGCCGCAGCGGGGCCTTCTCCTACAATGAGCAGTTCTTC. The full variable domain, with the rest looked up from reference TRBV11-2 and TRBJ2-1, is EAGVAQSPRYKIIEKRQSVAFWCNPISGHATLYWYQQILGQGPKLLIQFQNNGVVDDSQLPKDRFSAERLKGVDSTLKIQPAKLEDSAVYLCASSRSGAFSYNEQFFGPGTRLTVL.

The V call is TRBV6-5, the J call TRBJ1-5; D is ambiguous. Germline CDR1 is MNHEY and CDR2 is SVGAGI. Trimming stripped 6 bases from V and 2 bases from J, with 14 bases between. This CDR3 has 15 amino acids. CDR3 in amino acids: CASRSPGAGNQPQHF. In DNA, the CDR3 is TGTGCCAGCAGAAGTCCAGGTGCGGGCAATCAGCCCCAGCATTTT.

This clone has only a few counts. This chain joins TRBV9 and TRBJ2-2; a weak D match, TRBD1 (6 bases). The CDR3 covers 15 residues. V was clipped by 4 bases and J by 2 bases, with 12 bases between them. Germline assignment: CDR1 SGDLS and CDR2 YYNGEE. The DNA of the CDR3 is TGTGCCAGCAGCCGTCAGGGGAGTAACACCGGGGAGCTGTTTTTT. As protein: CASSRQGSNTGELFF.

The chain joins TRBV10-3 to TRBJ2-5, with D perhaps TRBD1 or TRBD2 (5 bases each). Between the trimmed V and J ends, which lost 11 bases and 5 bases, there was a span of 12 bases. This CDR3 is built from 11 residues. Germline assignment: CDR1 ENHRY and CDR2 SYGVKD. The CDR3 DNA reads as TGTGCCGCTGGGGGTCGGGAGACCCAGTACTTC. This encodes CAAGGRETQYF.